These 14 T cell receptor beta chains were sequenced from one sample in a study of cytotoxic CD8 clonotypes in ibrutinib-treated CLL. Measured with immunoSEQ multiplex PCR; TCRdb has only the in-frame clones, and not every one. Found here are some 150,000 clones, about 75% of them singletons; the top ten hold 4.5% to 6.5%. The sequences come from PBMCs, collected after 24 months of ibrutinib treatment. The receptor set was obtained from a human donor with chronic lymphocytic leukemia.

The chain joins TRBV28 to TRBJ2-7; D is perhaps TRBD1 or TRBD2 (6 bases each). The CDR3 has 16 residues. The V and J ends lost 1 base and 7 bases respectively, with 20 bases between them. Germline V gene lookup returns CDR1 MDHEN and CDR2 SYDVKM. The CDR3 DNA reads TGTGCCAGCAGTTTATATTTTGGGGGGCCCAAGGTGGAGCAGTACTTC. It codes for CASSLYFGGPKVEQYF.

The chain combines TRBV29-1 with TRBJ2-3; tentatively, D is TRBD1 (7 bases). The ends were cut back, 6 bases at V and 0 bases at J, with 16 bases in the middle. The CDR3 contains 15 residues. Germline CDR1 is SQVTM and CDR2 is ANQGSEA. The CDR3 DNA is TGCAGCGTCCAACAGACAGGGACTAGCACAGATACGCAGTATTTT. This encodes CSVQQTGTSTDTQYF.

The J gene is TRBJ2-3, the V gene TRBV6-1; 11 positions agree with TRBD2. Germline values: CDR1 MNHNS, CDR2 SASEGT. Trimming cost V 4 bases and J 2 bases; bases outside gene matches: 2. The CDR3 loop spans 15 amino acids. The CDR3 spells CASSATSGNTDTQYF. CDR3 nucleotides: TGTGCCAGCAGTGCGACTAGCGGGAACACAGATACGCAGTATTTT.

The chain recombines TRBV20-1 with TRBJ2-1; the D is unclear. Germline V gives CDR1 DFQATT, CDR2 SNEGSKA (reference sequence). The V gene lost 3 bases and the J gene lost 7 bases, with 7 bases spanning the gap. The CDR3 runs to 11 residues. CDR3 in amino acids: CSASQVNEQFF. CDR3 nucleotides: TGCAGTGCTAGCCAAGTTAATGAGCAGTTCTTC.

In this sample, this clone turned up once. V usage is TRBV7-2 and J usage is TRBJ2-6; no clear D. Trimming pared 1 base from V and 2 bases from J, leaving 12 bases between. The CDR3 sequence is 17 residues long. Germline CDR1 SGHTA, CDR2 FQGNSA. DNA of the CDR3: TGTGCCAGCAGCTTAGGGGCAGCCCAGACTGGGGCCAACGTCCTGACTTTC. It encodes CASSLGAAQTGANVLTF.

V usage is TRBV7-9 and J usage is TRBJ1-4; 11 bases agree with TRBD1. Trimming took 5 bases from V and 7 from J; bases not matched to a gene: 6. The CDR3 has 15 amino acids. The V gene's germline CDR1 is SEHNR and CDR2 FQNEAQ (reference sequence). This chain's CDR3 is CASSPRTGGLEKLFF. The CDR3 DNA sequence: TGTGCCAGCAGCCCCAGGACAGGGGGCCTTGAAAAACTGTTTTTT.

The chain employs TRBV6-5 and TRBJ2-5, with 10 bases aligning to TRBD2. The CDR3 covers 15 residues. Germline CDR1 and CDR2: MNHEY and SVGAGI. Losses at the gene ends were 6 bases for V and 6 bases for J; bases not matched to a gene: 10. The CDR3 loop is CASSPSGRDWQTQYF. DNA for the CDR3: TGTGCCAGCAGCCCCAGCGGGAGGGACTGGCAGACCCAGTACTTC.

CDR3 sequence reads: CASTGGRNTEAFF. The CDR3 DNA reads TGTGCCAGCACCGGGGGGAGGAACACTGAAGCTTTCTTT. The V gene is TRBV7-2, the J gene TRBJ1-1; a possible D gene is TRBD1 (5 bases). Germline lookup yields CDR1 SGHTA and CDR2 FQGNSA. The CDR3 extends over 13 amino acids. V shed 7 bases and J shed 1 base, with 10 bases lying between them.

As to this clone: Mismatch with germline at one junction end may stem from a read error. The chain is built from TRBV25-1 and TRBJ1-2; TRBD1 matches at 8 bases. There are 11 residues in the CDR3. Germline V CDR1 and CDR2: MGHDK, SYGVNS. CDR3 sequence reads: CASSLGPGQVF. DNA for the CDR3: TGTGCCAGCAGTCTAGGACCGGGACAGGTTTTT.

This chain joins TRBV7-9 and TRBJ2-2; D perhaps matches TRBD1 (6 bases). The germline CDR1 and CDR2 sequences are SEHNR and FQNEAQ (reference sequence). The CDR3 length is 14 residues. The V end lost 1 base, the J end lost 4 bases, and 7 bases lay between the germline ends. Written as DNA, the CDR3 is TGTGCCAGCAGCTTAGTGGGGGCCACCGGGGAGCTGTTTTTT. Encoded protein: CASSLVGATGELFF. The whole variable domain, remainder taken from reference TRBV7-9 and TRBJ2-2, is DTGVSQNPRHKITKRGQNVTFRCDPISEHNRLYWYRQTLGQGPEFLTYFQNEAQLEKSRLLSDRFSAERPKGSFSTLEIQRTEQGDSAMYLCASSLVGATGELFFGEGSRLTVL.

Notes on this clone: Other DNA sequences within the sample encode an identical CDR3. The chain couples TRBV5-6 to TRBJ1-3, with TRBD1 matching over 7 bases. The CDR3 spans 15 residues. Trimming at V came to 4 bases and at J to 0 bases, leaving 4 bases not matched to a gene. CDR1 and CDR2 from the germline V gene are SGHDT and YYEEEE. This CDR3 reads CASSRTGFSGNTIYF. The CDR3 region has the DNA TGTGCCAGCAGCAGGACAGGATTCTCTGGAAACACCATATATTTT.

V gene TRBV19 combines with J gene TRBJ1-3; D not certain. Trimming removed 7 bases at V and 4 bases at J, with 8 bases between. This CDR3 has 12 amino acids. Germline V lookup: CDR1 LNHDA, CDR2 SQIVND (reference sequence). Written as DNA, the CDR3 is TGTGCCAGTACCATCGGGGGAAACACCATATATTTT. Translating gives CASTIGGNTIYF.

V usage is TRBV5-8 and J usage is TRBJ1-3; D might be TRBD1 (5 bases). CDR3 length: 13 residues. Trimming shortened V by 6 bases and J by 7 bases, and 14 bases separated the two germline ends. Germline assignment: CDR1 SGHTS and CDR2 YDEGEE. This CDR3 is CASTGRGRNTIYF. The CDR3, as DNA: TGTGCCAGCACGGGGCGCGGGAGGAACACCATATATTTT.

The rearrangement joins TRBV2 to TRBJ2-3; D is unclear. Germline V gives CDR1 SNHLY, CDR2 FYNNEI. The V end lost 0 bases, the J end lost 0 bases, and 7 bases lay between the germline ends. The CDR3 loop spans 15 amino acids. The CDR3 DNA sequence: TGTGCCAGCAGTGAAGCGGCAGGTAGCACAGATACGCAGTATTTT. It specifies CASSEAAGSTDTQYF.